The 4 T cell receptor beta chains reported below all come from one sample, sequenced in a study of radiation and T cells in renal cell carcinoma. Time point specified: baseline pretreatment blood. As to treatment: 15 Gy SBRT to primary tumor, nephrectomy 4 weeks later. Assay used: immunoSEQ multiplex PCR; TCRdb lists only in-frame clones, some missing. The table includes tens of thousands of clones, 60% to 85% detected once. Sequencing was performed on blood, taken from a patient whose treatment included radiotherapy and nephrectomy. These receptors were taken from a man aged 55-75 years with renal cell carcinoma.

The chain uses TRBV13 and TRBJ2-7; D remains unclear. CDR1 and CDR2 (germline): PRHDT, FYEKMQ (reference sequence). Between the trimmed V and J ends, which lost 7 bases and 3 bases, there was a span of 31 bases. This CDR3 region has 19 residues. CDR3 sequence reads: CASIPRVLMIPPIDYEQYV. CDR3 DNA: TGTGCCAGCATCCCCCGGGTGCTCATGATACCCCCCATAGACTACGAGCAGTACGTC.

V usage is TRBV25-1 and J usage is TRBJ1-1; TRBD1 is a possible D gene (5 bases). CDR3 size: 14 residues. Germline CDR1 is MGHDK and CDR2 is SYGVNS. V was shortened by 4 bases and J by 7 bases, with 16 bases between the two germline ends. The CDR3 here is CASSARRADLEAFF. The CDR3 DNA reads as TGTGCCAGCAGTGCCCGCAGGGCCGATCTTGAAGCTTTCTTT.

The chain carries TRBV7-8 and TRBJ2-1, with 7 bases aligning to TRBD2. J was trimmed by 9 bases and V by 5 bases; bases with no gene match: 16. The V gene's germline CDR1 is SGHVS and CDR2 FQNEAQ. This CDR3 spans 16 amino acids. DNA of the CDR3: TGTGCCAGCAGCGTCCCCCGCGGGAGAGGAATCGGTGAGCAGTTCTTC. It codes for CASSVPRGRGIGEQFF.

This clone has a single count. The chain links TRBV13 to TRBJ2-3; the D is unclear. This CDR3 region has 12 residues. V dropped 5 bases and J dropped 1 base, with 4 bases sitting between them. Germline V gene data show CDR1 as PRHDT and CDR2 as FYEKMQ (reference sequence). The CDR3 spells CASSLGTDTQYF. In nucleotides, the CDR3 is TGTGCCAGCAGCCTCGGCACAGATACGCAGTATTTT. The variable domain in full, with the rest retrieved from reference TRBV13 and TRBJ2-3, is AAGVIQSPRHLIKEKRETATLKCYPIPRHDTVYWYQQGPGQDPQFLISFYEKMQSDKGSIPDRFSAQQFSDYHSELNMSSLELGDSALYFCASSLGTDTQYFGPGTRLTVL.